The 9 T cell receptor beta chains below were found in one sample sequenced in a study of beta chain features in type 1 diabetes. Points from the study as a whole: Moderate yet significant TCRB CDR3 shortening was seen in Type 1 diabetes patients in all four CD4+ subsets.

The antigens of these receptors remain unknown. Expressed TCRB transcripts got sequenced, as all isolated RNA was reverse transcribed. Method: immunoSEQ multiplex PCR; TCRdb's copy keeps in-frame clones and lacks some. The sample includes about 390,000 clones, around 10% seen only once; the top ten take around 0.66%. Sample: central memory CD4+ T cells from blood. These receptors all stem from a young man with type 1 diabetes.

In regard to this clone: One junction end does not reproduce the germline sequence, and a read error may be involved. The chain combines TRBV11-2 with TRBJ1-2; 7 bases align to TRBD1. Germline V gene data show CDR1 as SGHAT and CDR2 as FQNNGV. The CDR3 has 14 residues. The DNA for the CDR3 is TGCGCCAGCAGCCAGAAGACAGGGTCCTATGGCTACACCTTC. Translation gives CASSQKTGSYGYTF.

The chain is built from TRBV28 and TRBJ2-7; D might be TRBD1 (5 bases). The CDR3 is made up of 12 amino acids. The germline gives CDR1 MDHEN, CDR2 SYDVKM. The V and J ends lost 8 bases and 2 bases respectively, with 10 bases between them. The CDR3 nucleotides read TGTGCCAGCTCTAGGGGCCCCTACGAGCAGTACTTC. Protein sequence: CASSRGPYEQYF. The entire variable domain, with the rest obtained from reference TRBV28 and TRBJ2-7, is as follows: DVKVTQSSRYLVKRTGEKVFLECVQDMDHENMFWYRQDPGLGLRLIYFSYDVKMKEKGDIPEGYSVSREKKERFSLILESASTNQTSMYLCASSRGPYEQYFGPGTRLTVT.

The chain uses TRBV6-1 and TRBJ2-7; the match to TRBD2 covers 9 bases. The CDR3 extends over 13 amino acids. The V and J ends lost 11 bases and 3 bases, in that order; junction bases with no gene match: 8. CDR1 is MNHNS, CDR2 SASEGT, per germline. CDR3 coding DNA: TGTGCCGCGAGCGGGGGGCCGGGCTACGAGCAGTACTTC. Translated, it gives CAASGGPGYEQYF.

V and J are TRBV4-1 and TRBJ2-5; possibly TRBD1 for D (6 bases). Trimming removed 6 bases from V and 2 bases from J, with 13 bases in between. This CDR3 region has 14 residues. The germline V gene encodes CDR1 MGHRA and CDR2 YSYEKL. CDR3 coding DNA: TGCGCCAGCAGTCAGAAACAGGGACAAGAGACCCAGTACTTC. It specifies CASSQKQGQETQYF.

The chain employs TRBV29-1 and TRBJ1-5; D gene ambiguous. V gave up 5 bases and J gave up 5 bases, with 13 bases separating them. This CDR3 has 13 residues. The germline gives CDR1 SQVTM, CDR2 ANQGSEA. The CDR3 region has the DNA TGCAGCGTTTCGTTAGGAGCGGATCAGCCCCAGCATTTT. Translation gives CSVSLGADQPQHF.

This clone was found a few times. V usage is TRBV11-2 and J usage is TRBJ2-2, with 12 bases aligning to TRBD2. This CDR3 is built from 17 residues. Trimming at V came to 5 bases and at J to 8 bases, leaving 12 bases not matched to a gene. Per the germline V gene, CDR1 is SGHAT and CDR2 is FQNNGV. The CDR3 region is CASSRSSGRAMAGELFF. The DNA for the CDR3 is TGTGCCAGCAGCCGGTCTAGCGGGAGGGCCATGGCTGGGGAGCTGTTTTTT.

There are a few counts of this clone. The chain links TRBV6-5 to TRBJ2-5, with TRBD2 matching over 7 bases. CDR1 and CDR2 (germline): MNHEY, SVGAGI. The length of the CDR3 is 16 residues. Trimming at V came to 2 bases and at J to 0 bases, leaving 6 bases not matched to a gene. The CDR3 region is CASSYRSSGNQETQYF. The CDR3 DNA is TGTGCCAGCAGTTACCGGTCCAGCGGGAACCAAGAGACCCAGTACTTC.

This clone was counted ten times or more. The chain employs TRBV5-1 and TRBJ2-4; D uncertain. The V end was cut by 4 bases, the J end by 5 bases, with 7 bases between. Germline V gives CDR1 SGHRS, CDR2 YFSETQ. This CDR3 is built from 12 residues. CDR3 nucleotides: TGCGCCAGCAGCCCGACCGAAAACATTCAGTACTTC. It translates to CASSPTENIQYF.

CDR3 in DNA: TGTGCCAGCAGCGTAGATTCGCAGGGCGGTGTTGGCTACACCTTC. It specifies CASSVDSQGGVGYTF. V and J are TRBV9 and TRBJ1-2; possible D gene TRBD1, 5 bases. CDR3 size: 15 residues. Germline V gene data show CDR1 as SGDLS and CDR2 as YYNGEE. Trimming took 0 bases from V and 7 from J, leaving 16 bases between them.